The 8 T cell receptor beta chains given below trace back to one sample, sequenced in a study of CD8+ T cells in alopecia areata. Extraction and reverse transcription of RNA yielded cDNA as the sequencing template. Data came from immunoSEQ multiplex PCR; TCRdb stores just in-frame clones and leaves some out. This sample carries about 200,000 clones, around 50% of them seen once, and the ten largest clones take 4.9%. The sequencing sample was made of CD8+ T cells sorted from blood. Receptors originate from a human donor in good health.

The chain links TRBV11-2 to TRBJ1-2; D is uncertain. V lost 4 bases and J 4 bases, leaving 10 bases between the germline ends. The CDR3 totals 13 residues. Germline CDR1 reads SGHAT; CDR2 reads FQNNGV. CDR3 sequence reads: CASSYRNAYGYTF. In DNA form, the CDR3 reads TGTGCCAGCAGCTATCGTAACGCCTATGGCTACACCTTC.

As concerns this clone: Different DNA sequences within this sample yield the same CDR3. The chain combines TRBV7-8 with TRBJ2-3, with D hard to call. The CDR3 is made up of 12 amino acids. Germline V gene data show CDR1 as SGHVS and CDR2 as FQNEAQ. The germline V and J ends were trimmed by 1 base and 6 bases, with 5 bases remaining between them. The CDR3 is CASSLGRDTQYF. The CDR3 DNA sequence: TGTGCCAGCAGCTTAGGTCGGGATACGCAGTATTTT. Drawing the rest from reference TRBV7-8 and TRBJ2-3, the complete variable domain is GAGVSQSPRYKVAKRGQDVALRCDPISGHVSLFWYQQALGQGPEFLTYFQNEAQLDKSGLPSDRFFAERPEGSVSTLKIQRTQQEDSAVYLCASSLGRDTQYFGPGTRLTVL.

The gene calls are TRBV25-1 and TRBJ2-3, with D uncertain. V lost 4 bases, J lost 0 bases, and 8 bases lay in between. This CDR3 spans 14 amino acids. CDR1 is MGHDK and CDR2 is SYGVNS in the germline V gene. The CDR3 DNA reads TGTGCCAGCAGTGTAAAGCTTAGCACAGATACGCAGTATTTT. It specifies CASSVKLSTDTQYF.

The chain is built from TRBV30 and TRBJ1-1; 7 bases are a match to TRBD1. Germline V gives CDR1 GTSNPN, CDR2 SVGIG (reference sequence). The V and J ends lost 4 bases and 1 base, in that order; junction bases with no gene match: 3. CDR3 length: 13 residues. This CDR3 is CAWTWTGNTEAFF. The CDR3 nucleotides are TGTGCCTGGACATGGACAGGGAACACTGAAGCTTTCTTT.

The chain joins TRBV9 to TRBJ2-2; TRBD1 matches 10 bases. With 3 bases clipped from V and 3 bases from J, the junction kept 8 bases outside the gene matches. Per germline, CDR1 SGDLS and CDR2 YYNGEE. CDR3 size: 17 residues. CDR3 DNA: TGTGCCAGCAGCGCGAGGCCTGGGACAGGGGACACCGGGGAGCTGTTTTTT. Translated: CASSARPGTGDTGELFF.

This clone was seen only a few times. The chain joins TRBV6-4 to TRBJ2-3; D is perhaps TRBD1 (6 bases). Germline values: CDR1 MRHNA, CDR2 SNTAGT. This CDR3 contains 13 residues. V shed 6 bases and J shed 2 bases, with 9 bases lying between them. CDR3 protein: CASSWTDTDTQYF. DNA for the CDR3: TGTGCCAGCAGCTGGACAGACACAGATACGCAGTATTTT.

The V call is TRBV7-2, the J call TRBJ2-1; 10 nucleotides match TRBD2. The CDR3 contains 14 residues. The germline CDR1 and CDR2 sequences are SGHTA and FQGNSA. V lost 4 bases and J lost 8; bases outside the gene matches: 5. The CDR3 DNA sequence: TGTGCCAGCAGCTGGCCTAGCGGGGGAGATGAGCAGTTCTTC. Translating it yields CASSWPSGGDEQFF.

The rearrangement links TRBV5-1 to TRBJ2-7, with 7 bases lining up with TRBD1. The CDR3 covers 16 residues. The germline CDR1 and CDR2 sequences are SGHRS and YFSETQ. Trimming at V came to 4 bases and at J to 5 bases, leaving 15 bases not matched to a gene. The CDR3 coding sequence is TGCGCCAGCAGCCCCGCTGACAGGGTTAGTGCTGACGAGCAGTACTTC. This encodes CASSPADRVSADEQYF.